This TCR beta chain was found in a study of beta chain features in type 1 diabetes. Of the isolated RNA, all was reverse transcribed, and so the sequenced material was expressed TCRB transcripts. Sequenced by immunoSEQ multiplex PCR; TCRdb stores in-frame clones only, minus some. The sample contains about 53,000 clones, around 53% of which appear only once. Study-wide results and caveats: TCRB CDR3s from Type 1 diabetes patients were moderately but significantly shorter in all four CD4+ subsets.

A remark on this clone: Its antigen is as yet unknown.

Trimming pared 5 bases from V and 4 bases from J, leaving 11 bases between. The CDR3 is made up of 14 amino acids. In germline, CDR1 is SGHTA, CDR2 FQGNSA. The clonotype originates from a woman between 40 and 50 years old with type 1 diabetes. This rearrangement joins TRBV7-2 to TRBJ2-2; D perhaps matches TRBD1 (6 bases). Sequences were obtained from Tregs from blood. The CDR3 loop is CASSMGQATGELFF. CDR3 nucleotide sequence: TGTGCCAGCAGCATGGGACAAGCCACCGGGGAGCTGTTTTTT. Combining the CDR3 with reference TRBV7-2 and TRBJ2-2 gives the whole variable domain GAGVSQSPSNKVTEKGKDVELRCDPISGHTALYWYRQSLGQGLEFLIYFQGNSAPDKSGLPSDRFSAERTGGSVSTLTIQRTQQEDSAVYLCASSMGQATGELFFGEGSRLTVL.